The T cell receptor (beta chain) under discussion was sequenced for a study of blood T cells in healthy people across ages (dated by TCRdb to about 2015). For the wider study: Template switching captured roughly one uniquely barcoded TCR beta cDNA molecule per two T cells in model experiments. Using deep sequencing normalized with unique cDNA molecular identifiers, the study measured how TCR beta repertoire diversity changes with age. Four age groups were formed from the donors: young (average about 15 years), middle-aged (less than 40), aged (over 55) and long-lived (about 80). Using the same blood draw, the study looked at two additional independent replicas of 1 million unique cDNA reads for two donors, one aged 18 to 30 and the other aged 80 or older. Summary of the overall study and its limitations: Compared with the aged group, more naive CD4+ T cells, fewer expanded clones and increased TCR diversity were shown by the long-lived group, suggesting age selection. There was a strong correlation between observed TCR beta diversity and the percentage of naive T cells measured by flow cytometry. Because profiling used bulk unsorted PBMCs, naive and antigen-experienced compartments could not be compared conclusively. Total diversity estimates from one million sequenced T cells were considered lower bounds and underestimates. The CMV infection status of donors was not known, potentially confounding age-related changes in expanded clonotypes. As age increased, observed TCR beta diversity per million T cells dropped in a roughly linear way, and a significant reduction was already evident by age about 36.

This clonotype was seen only a few times. Its antigen is unknown. Base qualities are not provided; no much larger clone lies one nucleotide away. Libraries were constructed by 5' RACE. Sequencing took place on an Illumina HiSeq 2500. A second PCR of roughly 6 to 11 cycles was run with a J-beta primer mix and a sample-barcoded 5' primer. A unique molecular identifier was introduced onto each TCR beta cDNA molecule by a template-switch 5' adaptor carrying 12 random nucleotides. At least 3 million CDR3-containing paired-end reads were obtained from each sample. All of the RNA was converted into first-strand cDNA using the Mint cDNA synthesis kit, with a TRBC-specific oligonucleotide serving as the primer. Following uracil-DNA glycosylase treatment, all cDNA underwent a first 18-cycle PCR with the universal primers M1SS and BC2_uni_R. On the study's bioinformatics: Each sample was normalized by randomly selecting 1 million high-quality reads, each carrying a distinct molecular identifier. Reads sharing molecular identifiers were discarded rather than binned into consensus sequences. MiTCR, set to a Q25 quality threshold and the strictest error-elimination algorithm, was used for CDR3 identification, clonotype clustering and error correction. A nonparametric unseen species model with Euler transformation was used to estimate lower-bound total TCR beta diversity. TCRdb passed the public sequencing reads through fastp at Q25 and MiXCR, retaining productive beta sequences. Identical CDR3 proteins give one entry, which carries the most common genes and DNA. The V and J calls shown here were made by TCRdb, not taken from the authors' results. Across this sample there are 600,000 to 850,000 distinct CDR3 sequences, with approximately 25% seen only once. Roughly 9% of the sample comes from the top ten.

Systemically healthy Caucasian individuals from Russia, over 30 in total and aged about 6 to 100 years, were included as donors. Each donor gave 8 to 10 milliliters of peripheral blood, collected into EDTA-treated Vacutainer tubes. Ficoll-Paque density-gradient centrifugation was used to isolate PBMCs, with at least 6.5 million per sample. Trizol reagent was used to extract total RNA from the PBMCs, yielding at least 6 micrograms per sample. The percentages of naive CD45RAhigh/CD27high T cells were determined by flow cytometry on a PBMC aliquot from every donor. These sequences were also reported in another study, on T cells of mothers and their children. As the second study states: Nine systemically healthy Caucasian individuals served as donors, namely three mothers together with their six children. cDNA synthesis consumed the entire amount of extracted RNA, loaded at about 1.5 ug RNA in each 15 ul reaction. Sample barcodes and 2-4 random nucleotides were added via the M1S primer in the second PCR. Each mother yielded over 9.5 million TCR beta CDR3 reads and each child 2.5 million to 3.5 million reads. Thymic selection shapes the output of TCR recombination in a similar way in related and unrelated pairs, and inherited differences have a minor effect. Normalized repertoire overlap in related mother-child pairs was always slightly higher than in unrelated mother-child pairs, but the difference was never significant. No persistent microchimeric T cell clones were found, with a detection sensitivity of approximately 110 clones per million clonotypes. To look for features that set related mother-child pairs apart from unrelated individuals, the researchers ran deep NGS to compare the TCR beta repertoires of mothers and children. Mothers averaged roughly 40 +/- 4 years of age and children averaged 11 +/- 4 years. After adapter ligation was performed with NEBNext reagents, the libraries were sequenced on an Illumina HiSeq 2000 with 100+100 nt paired-end reads. To prevent cross-contamination, the mother and child libraries were prepared one month apart and sequenced in separate runs. Between roughly 450,000 and 2,000,000 distinct TCR beta clonotypes were identified per donor. Naive TCR beta clonotypes were estimated from low-frequency clonotypes matched to each donor's FACS-determined naive share, without sorting.

This receptor was obtained from a boy between 5 and 17 years old in good health. The source material was blood.

The CDR3 protein sequence reads: CASSMGTGRDYGYTF. The nucleotide sequence reads TGTGCCAGCAGCATGGGGACAGGACGAGACTATGGCTACACCTTC. This receptor chain uses TRBV7-9 and TRBJ1-2; the central 8 bases match TRBD1. For CDR1 and CDR2, the germline V gene (reference sequence) lists SEHNR and FQNEAQ. After removal of 5 bases from V and 3 bases from J, the junction retains 8 bases not matched to a gene. The CDR3 contains 15 residues, cysteine and phenylalanine counted. Only CDR3 DNA is held: 45 bases, read in frame from base 1.